Sequencing of this TCR beta chain was carried out in a study of cytomegalovirus exposure and HLA in healthy donors. Study results and caveats: There were several of the most significant clusters that appeared linked to common viral pathogens in a later analysis.

This clone is a singleton in its sample. No antigen is known for it. The CDR3 has 14 residues. Germline-derived CDR1 and CDR2 are MNHEY and SMNVEV (reference sequence). The trim removed 6 bases at V and 0 bases at J, leaving 3 bases unmatched. The PCR was carried out with 60 Vbeta primers and 13 Jbeta primers. Assay used: immunoSEQ multiplex PCR; TCRdb lists only in-frame clones, some missing. The sample includes around 200,000 clones, about 83% seen only once; the top ten take about a tenth. This TCR was recovered from a woman between 50 and 59 years old in good health and CMV-seropositive. The chain is built from TRBV27 and TRBJ2-7, with 9 positions matching TRBD2. Sequencing was done on a sample of PBMCs. The chain's CDR3 is CASSQRGDSYEQYF. CDR3 bases: TGTGCCAGCAGCCAGCGGGGGGACTCCTACGAGCAGTACTTC.